The 28 T cell receptor beta chains below all came from one sample that was sequenced in a study of shared clonotypes between healthy human individuals. Method: immunoSEQ multiplex PCR; TCRdb's copy keeps in-frame clones and lacks some. The sample includes around 700,000 clones, 74% seen only once; the top ten take approximately 1.7%. Specimen: memory CD4+ T cells sorted from blood. Subset: CD45RA-negative fraction. Source of these receptors: a woman aged 25 to 39 in good health.

This sequence joins TRBV5-1 and TRBJ2-1, with TRBD2 identical over 7 bases. V was pared by 2 bases and J by 7 bases, with 12 bases of the junction left unmatched. The CDR3 runs to 16 residues. CDR1 and CDR2 from the germline V gene are SGHRS and YFSETQ. As DNA, the CDR3 is TGCGCCAGCAGCTTAAAGACTAGCCGATCAGGGAATGAGCAGTTCTTC. Translation gives CASSLKTSRSGNEQFF.

The rearrangement links TRBV6-1 to TRBJ2-7, with D uncertain. Germline lookup yields CDR1 MNHNS and CDR2 SASEGT. V lost 2 bases to trimming and J lost 1 base, with 15 bases between them. The CDR3 is 16 amino acids. The chain's CDR3 is CASSEKVGPDSYEQYF. DNA for the CDR3: TGTGCCAGCAGTGAAAAGGTCGGACCAGATTCCTACGAGCAGTACTTC.

This clone was detected once. This chain joins TRBV5-1 and TRBJ2-7; 7 bases line up with TRBD1. The CDR3 is made up of 14 amino acids. Germline-derived CDR1 and CDR2 are SGHRS and YFSETQ. V was clipped by 3 bases and J by 5 bases; unmatched bases: 8. The CDR3 nucleotides are TGCGCCAGCAGCTCGCAGACAGGGCCGAACGAGCAGTACTTC. Protein product: CASSSQTGPNEQYF.

V and J are TRBV5-1 and TRBJ2-5; 11 nucleotides align to TRBD1. CDR1 SGHRS and CDR2 YFSETQ come from the germline V gene. V lost 0 bases, J lost 4 bases, and 8 bases stayed unmatched. The CDR3 extends over 17 amino acids. CDR3 nucleotide sequence: TGCGCCAGCAGCTTGGTTCAGGGACAGGGGGTAGGAGAGACCCAGTACTTC. Translating gives CASSLVQGQGVGETQYF.

The chain couples TRBV11-1 to TRBJ2-2, with TRBD2 matching 8 bases. There are 16 residues in the CDR3. V lost 5 bases to trimming and J lost 7 bases; unmatched junction nucleotides: 12. Germline CDR1 is SGHAT and CDR2 is FQDESV (reference sequence). The CDR3 reads CASSRTGTRRGGELFF. CDR3 coding DNA: TGTGCCAGCAGCCGAACCGGGACTAGAAGGGGCGGGGAGCTGTTTTTT.

The chain combines TRBV18 with TRBJ2-1; 7 nucleotides agree with TRBD2. The CDR3 contains 15 residues. The V and J ends lost 6 bases and 5 bases, in that order; junction bases with no gene match: 10. Germline V gives CDR1 KGHSH, CDR2 LQKENI. The CDR3 DNA reads as TGTGCCAGCTCCCCCAAGCAGCTAGCGGACAATGAGCAGTTCTTC. Translation: CASSPKQLADNEQFF.

Of note for this clone: This sample also contains other DNA sequences that code for the same CDR3. The rearrangement links TRBV7-9 to TRBJ2-3; D unclear. V was shortened by 2 bases and J by 6 bases, with 6 bases between the two germline ends. The CDR3 contains 12 residues. Germline CDR1 reads SEHNR; CDR2 reads FQNEAQ (reference sequence). The CDR3 region has the DNA TGTGCCAGCAGCTTATCTGGGGATACGCAGTATTTT. Its protein product is CASSLSGDTQYF.

This chain links TRBV5-1 with TRBJ2-5; 7 bases agree with TRBD1. The CDR3 is 16 residues long. The V gene's germline CDR1 is SGHRS and CDR2 YFSETQ. Trimming took 2 bases from V and 5 from J; bases not matched to a gene: 12. The DNA for the CDR3 is TGCGCCAGCAGCTTAGGGGGCCAGGGGAGTGGGGAGACCCAGTACTTC. This sequence encodes CASSLGGQGSGETQYF.

The chain has TRBV7-9 and TRBJ2-3, with D maybe TRBD2 (5 bases). V was cut by 0 bases and J by 2 bases, with 18 bases left in between. The CDR3 consists of 18 residues. The germline V gene encodes CDR1 SEHNR and CDR2 FQNEAQ (reference sequence). The DNA of the CDR3 is TGTGCCAGCAGCTTAGCCCCCCGGTCGAGACTAATCACAGATACGCAGTATTTT. Its protein is CASSLAPRSRLITDTQYF.

Points on this clone: Other nucleotide sequences in the sample specify the same CDR3. The chain employs TRBV20-1 and TRBJ2-1; possibly TRBD1 or TRBD2 for D (5 bases each). The CDR3 consists of 11 residues. The germline gives CDR1 DFQATT, CDR2 SNEGSKA (reference sequence). Deletions cut 3 bases from V and 9 bases from J, with 9 bases between. CDR3 protein: CSASGGGEQFF. CDR3 bases: TGCAGTGCTAGTGGGGGTGGTGAGCAGTTCTTC.

A word on this clone: This could be a read error, since a much larger clone is one nucleotide away. This same CDR3 is encoded by further DNA sequences in the sample. The chain has TRBV5-1 and TRBJ2-2; 10 nucleotides agree with TRBD2. This CDR3 region has 15 residues. V shed 1 base and J 5 bases; nucleotides not matched to a gene: 2. Germline V CDR1 and CDR2: SGHRS, YFSETQ. This CDR3 reads CASSLLAGDTGELFF. Here the CDR3 DNA reads TGCGCCAGCAGCTTGCTAGCGGGAGATACCGGGGAGCTGTTTTTT. The full variable domain, with the rest looked up from reference TRBV5-1 and TRBJ2-2, is KAGVTQTPRYLIKTRGQQVTLSCSPISGHRSVSWYQQTPGQGLQFLFEYFSETQRNKGNFPGRFSGRQFSNSRSEMNVSTLELGDSALYLCASSLLAGDTGELFFGEGSRLTVL.

J is TRBJ1-2 and V is TRBV30; 9 bases agree with TRBD1. This CDR3 is built from 16 residues. Trimming at V came to 1 base and at J to 2 bases, leaving 8 bases not matched to a gene. Germline assignment: CDR1 GTSNPN and CDR2 SVGIG (reference sequence). DNA for the CDR3: TGTGCCTGGAGTGGGGGCGGGACAGGGATCAACTATGGCTACACCTTC. Encoded protein: CAWSGGGTGINYGYTF.

The rearrangement links TRBV30 to TRBJ1-5, with D possibly being TRBD1 (5 bases). CDR3 length: 14 amino acids. From germline, CDR1 is GTSNPN and CDR2 SVGIG (reference sequence). Deletions cut 2 bases from V and 6 bases from J, with 14 bases between. The CDR3 loop is CAWSKGPSIQPQHF. The CDR3 bases are TGTGCCTGGAGTAAGGGGCCCTCGATTCAGCCCCAGCATTTT.

The rearrangement links TRBV4-2 to TRBJ1-6; TRBD1 agrees at 9 bases. V lost 4 bases to trimming and J lost 10 bases; unmatched junction nucleotides: 5. The CDR3 covers 14 residues. Germline CDR1 is LGHNA and CDR2 is YNFKEQ. The CDR3 DNA is TGTGCCAGCAGCCCGCGGGACAGGGAGTCACCCCTCCACTTT. Translation: CASSPRDRESPLHF.

The CDR3 DNA is TGTGCCAGCAGTGAATTAGTTGGTGCAGGGGAGCTGTTTTTT. Translation gives CASSELVGAGELFF. The gene calls are TRBV2 and TRBJ2-2; D not certain. This CDR3 is 14 amino acids long. CDR1 and CDR2 from the germline V gene are SNHLY and FYNNEI. The V gene lost 2 bases and the J gene lost 8 bases, with 12 bases spanning the gap.

The rearrangement joins TRBV18 to TRBJ2-3; TRBD1 matches 10 bases. V gave up 0 bases and J gave up 4 bases; unmatched junction bases: 1. Germline V CDR1 and CDR2: KGHSH, LQKENI. The CDR3 has 15 residues. The CDR3 nucleotides read TGTGCCAGCTCACCACCGGGACAGGGGTCAGATACGCAGTATTTT. Translated: CASSPPGQGSDTQYF.

This clone was seen a few times. The rearrangement joins TRBV6-1 to TRBJ2-2; no clear D. Germline V CDR1 and CDR2: MNHNS, SASEGT. The CDR3 consists of 16 residues. The V end lost 4 bases, the J end lost 7 bases, and 19 bases lay between the germline ends. The CDR3 DNA reads TGTGCCAGCAGTGTTACCGACTGGGGAAGGAACGGGGAGCTGTTTTTT. Protein product: CASSVTDWGRNGELFF.

In the case of this clone: The identical CDR3 is also encoded by other nucleotide sequences in the sample. V gene TRBV30 combines with J gene TRBJ2-6; D call uncertain. The CDR3 is made up of 14 amino acids. CDR1 is GTSNPN, CDR2 SVGIG, per germline (reference sequence). With 0 bases removed from V and 4 bases from J, the gap between germline ends came to 7 bases. The chain's CDR3 is CAWSVGSGANVLTF. CDR3 nucleotide sequence: TGTGCCTGGAGTGTAGGCTCGGGGGCCAACGTCCTGACTTTC.

This clone was detected a few times. The V gene is TRBV11-3, the J gene TRBJ2-2; TRBD2 matches 12 bases. V lost 2 bases, J lost 2 bases, and 3 bases stayed unmatched. Per the germline V gene, CDR1 is SGHNT and CDR2 is YENEEA. The CDR3 consists of 17 residues. CDR3 amino acids: CASSLHGLAGNTGELFF. The CDR3 DNA follows: TGTGCCAGCAGCTTACACGGACTAGCGGGAAACACCGGGGAGCTGTTTTTT. Combining the CDR3 with reference TRBV11-3 and TRBJ2-2 gives the whole variable domain EAGVVQSPRYKIIEKKQPVAFWCNPISGHNTLYWYLQNLGQGPELLIRYENEEAVDDSQLPKDRFSAERLKGVDSTLKIQPAELGDSAVYLCASSLHGLAGNTGELFFGEGSRLTVL.

Here the CDR3 reads CASSIGAGDLRNEQFF. The CDR3 DNA is TGTGCCAGCTCAATAGGGGCGGGAGATCTGAGGAATGAGCAGTTCTTC. The rearrangement uses TRBV18 and TRBJ2-1; 7 bases line up with TRBD2. The CDR3 totals 16 residues. From germline, CDR1 is KGHSH and CDR2 LQKENI. Trimming took 5 bases from V and 7 from J; bases not matched to a gene: 14.

Turning to this clone: The identical CDR3 is also encoded by other nucleotide sequences in the sample. The chain joins TRBV4-1 to TRBJ1-1; D ambiguous. Germline V gene data show CDR1 as MGHRA and CDR2 as YSYEKL. The CDR3 has 13 amino acids. With 1 base removed from V and 1 base from J, the gap between germline ends came to 4 bases. The CDR3 bases are TGCGCCAGCAGCCAAGTGGGGAACACTGAAGCTTTCTTT. Protein product: CASSQVGNTEAFF.

This chain connects TRBV19 to TRBJ2-2, with a tentative D call TRBD1 (8 bases). Germline V gives CDR1 LNHDA, CDR2 SQIVND (reference sequence). CDR3 length: 16 residues. Trimming removed 6 bases from V and 4 bases from J, with 18 bases in between. CDR3 protein: CASRARGREFTGELFF. The DNA of the CDR3 is TGTGCCAGTAGGGCCAGGGGGCGGGAGTTCACCGGGGAGCTGTTTTTT.

The V gene is TRBV6-1, the J gene TRBJ2-3; weak D call: TRBD1 (6 bases). Between the trimmed V and J ends, which lost 8 bases and 0 bases, there was a span of 12 bases. This CDR3 region has 14 residues. CDR1 and CDR2 (germline): MNHNS, SASEGT. CDR3 DNA sequence: TGTGCCAGCTTAGACAGGACTAGCACAGATACGCAGTATTTT. Translated: CASLDRTSTDTQYF.

The chain couples TRBV15 to TRBJ2-2; D ambiguous. V lost 1 base and J 2 bases, leaving 14 bases between the germline ends. CDR1 LNHNV and CDR2 YYDKDF come from the germline V gene (reference sequence). The CDR3 has 17 amino acids. This CDR3 reads CATSRVTAELNTGELFF. CDR3 DNA: TGTGCCACCAGCAGAGTGACGGCCGAGCTCAACACCGGGGAGCTGTTTTTT.

This chain joins TRBV5-4 and TRBJ1-2; no clear D. V gave up 4 bases and J gave up 4 bases, with 23 bases separating them. The germline V gene encodes CDR1 SGHNT and CDR2 YYREEE (reference sequence). The CDR3 length is 17 residues. CDR3 amino acids: CASSQAIRGSGSYGYTF. CDR3 sequence (DNA): TGTGCCAGCAGCCAGGCTATTCGTGGCAGCGGATCCTATGGCTACACCTTC.

The chain has TRBV9 and TRBJ1-3, with D maybe TRBD1 (5 bases). Germline V gene sequence: CDR1 SGDLS, CDR2 YYNGEE. CDR3 size: 16 residues. Trimming left V 4 bases short and J 0 bases short, with 14 bases between. CDR3 loop: CASSPFLDSSGNTIYF. The CDR3 coding sequence is TGTGCCAGCAGCCCATTCCTAGACAGCTCTGGAAACACCATATATTTT. The entire variable domain, with the rest obtained from reference TRBV9 and TRBJ1-3, is as follows: DSGVTQTPKHLITATGQRVTLRCSPRSGDLSVYWYQQSLDQGLQFLIQYYNGEERAKGNILERFSAQQFPDLHSELNLSSLELGDSALYFCASSPFLDSSGNTIYFGEGSWLTVV.

The gene calls are TRBV28 and TRBJ2-3, with D hard to call. CDR3 length equals 12 residues. Trimming cost V 7 bases and J 6 bases, with 11 bases left between them. Germline V CDR1 and CDR2: MDHEN, SYDVKM. This CDR3 is CASNNRLDTQYF. CDR3 bases: TGTGCCAGCAATAACCGACTTGATACGCAGTATTTT.

The chain couples TRBV5-8 to TRBJ2-2; D could derive from TRBD1 or TRBD2 (5 bases each). Trimming shortened V by 4 bases and J by 1 base, and 14 bases separated the two germline ends. This CDR3 region has 16 residues. Germline lookup yields CDR1 SGHTS and CDR2 YDEGEE. CDR3 region: CASSAPGTENTGELFF. The CDR3 DNA reads as TGTGCCAGCAGCGCACCCGGGACCGAGAACACCGGGGAGCTGTTTTTT.